The 8 T cell receptor beta chains listed next were all sequenced from one sample in a study of early T cells in non-severe SARS-CoV-2 infection (dated by TCRdb to the early 2020s). Receptors were amplified or captured by 5' RACE. The run used a NextSeq 500. The raw public data were reprocessed by TCRdb itself: fastp quality trimming at Q25, MiXCR clonotype calling, in-frame beta chains only. Entries that share a CDR3 protein sequence are merged under the most common genes and DNA. The table for this sample lists 85,000 to 100,000 distinct CDR3 sequences; roughly 11% of them were counted only once. Jointly, the top ten make up around 4.3% of the sample. The starting material was whole blood, obtained at baseline. The origin of the receptors is an adult who was a healthcare worker with PCR-confirmed SARS-CoV-2 infection or an uninfected control (not recorded which).

This clonotype was detected ten times or more. The gene calls are TRBV5-4 and TRBJ2-3; no clear D gene. Germline V gene sequence: CDR1 SGHNT, CDR2 YYREEE (reference sequence). Between the trimmed V and J ends, which lost 0 bases and 1 base, there was a span of 3 bases. The CDR3 is made up of 13 amino acids. This CDR3 reads CASSLEGTDTQYF. The CDR3 coding sequence is TGTGCCAGCAGCTTGGAGGGCACAGATACGCAGTATTTT.

Only a few counts were recorded for this clonotype. The chain employs TRBV18 and TRBJ1-3, with D uncertain. This CDR3 spans 15 amino acids. CDR1 and CDR2 from the germline V gene are KGHSH and LQKENI. Trimming removed 3 bases at V and 2 bases at J, with 11 bases between. DNA for the CDR3: TGTGCCAGCTCACCCGCGCGGACTGCTGGAAACACCATATATTTT. Translating gives CASSPARTAGNTIYF.

This clonotype was counted between two and nine times. The V call is TRBV13, the J call TRBJ2-3; 10 bases line up with TRBD2. V shed 8 bases, J shed 0 bases, and the junction held 8 bases outside the gene matches. The CDR3 length is 16 residues. From germline, CDR1 is PRHDT and CDR2 FYEKMQ (reference sequence). The DNA for the CDR3 is TGTGCCAGCCTCGCTAGCGGGAGCTTGAGCACAGATACGCAGTATTTT. Amino acid sequence: CASLASGSLSTDTQYF.

The sample holds a few counts of this clonotype. This sequence joins TRBV29-1 and TRBJ2-3, with D perhaps matching TRBD2 (6 bases). Germline CDR1 SQVTM, CDR2 ANQGSEA. Trimming removed 4 bases from V and 2 bases from J, with 13 bases in between. The CDR3 has 14 residues. CDR3 sequence (DNA): TGCAGCGTTGTAGGTAGCGGAAACACAGATACGCAGTATTTT. Its protein product is CSVVGSGNTDTQYF.

Many counts were recorded for this clonotype. The DNA of the CDR3 is TGTGCCAGCAGCTTGTTCCTAGCGGGAGTTTCTTCAGATACGCAGTATTTT. Translated: CASSLFLAGVSSDTQYF. The chain is built from TRBV5-4 and TRBJ2-3, with 10 bases aligning to TRBD2. The CDR3 runs 17 residues. Germline CDR1 SGHNT, CDR2 YYREEE (reference sequence). The junction had 9 bases not matched to a gene; V was cut back by 1 base and J by 4 bases.

The V and J genes are TRBV19 and TRBJ2-3, with TRBD2 matching 12 bases. V trimming: 6 bases; J trimming: 5 bases; junction bases outside the gene matches: 9. Germline CDR1 LNHDA, CDR2 SQIVND (reference sequence). CDR3 length: 16 residues. The DNA of the CDR3 is TGTGCCAGTAGGAAGGCTAGCGGGAGGGCCGGAGATACGCAGTATTTT. Translation: CASRKASGRAGDTQYF.

The table lists this clonotype with a few counts. The chain recombines TRBV19 with TRBJ2-7; 7 bases are shared with TRBD1. Germline V CDR1 and CDR2: LNHDA, SQIVND (reference sequence). With V trimmed by 6 bases and J by 3 bases, 11 bases remained unmatched. The CDR3 spans 15 residues. The CDR3 loop reads CASSIQEGQLYEQYF. CDR3 sequence (DNA): TGTGCCAGTAGCATTCAAGAGGGACAGCTCTACGAGCAGTACTTC. Full variable domain (missing parts from reference TRBV19 and TRBJ2-7): DGGITQSPKYLFRKEGQNVTLSCEQNLNHDAMYWYRQDPGQGLRLIYYSQIVNDFQKGDIAEGYSVSREKKESFPLTVTSAQKNPTAFYLCASSIQEGQLYEQYFGPGTRLTVT.

This chain joins TRBV24-1 and TRBJ2-3, with TRBD1 identical over 7 bases. The CDR3 consists of 15 residues. Germline V gene data show CDR1 as KGHDR and CDR2 as SFDVKD. Trimming took 3 bases from V and 7 from J; bases not matched to a gene: 9. The CDR3 spells CATSDDGQVGHTQYF. CDR3 DNA: TGTGCCACCAGTGATGATGGACAGGTGGGGCATACGCAGTATTTT.